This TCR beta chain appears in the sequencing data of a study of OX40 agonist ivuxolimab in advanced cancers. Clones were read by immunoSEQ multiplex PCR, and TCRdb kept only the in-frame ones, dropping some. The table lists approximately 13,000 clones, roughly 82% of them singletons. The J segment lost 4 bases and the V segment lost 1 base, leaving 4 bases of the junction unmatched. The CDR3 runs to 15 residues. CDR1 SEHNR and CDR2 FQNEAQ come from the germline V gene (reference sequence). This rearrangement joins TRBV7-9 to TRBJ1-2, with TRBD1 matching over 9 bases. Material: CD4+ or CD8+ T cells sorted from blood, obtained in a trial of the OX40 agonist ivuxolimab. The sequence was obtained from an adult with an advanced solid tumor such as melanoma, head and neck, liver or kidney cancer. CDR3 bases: TGTGCCAGCAGCTTAGGGACAGGGGCTCTCTATGGCTACACCTTC. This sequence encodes CASSLGTGALYGYTF.